This TCR beta chain was sequenced during a study of T cells in women clearing cervical HPV infection. As concerns this clone: The DNA ends 3 residues before the CDR3 does, and the rest of the CDR3 is filled in from the germline J gene.

Data came from immunoSEQ multiplex PCR; TCRdb stores just in-frame clones and leaves some out. The sample totals 20,000 to 25,000 clones. CDR1 and CDR2 (germline): WSHSY, SAAADI. The CDR3 has 15 amino acids. Trimming at V came to 1 base and at J to 5 bases, leaving 4 bases not matched to a gene. Sequencing used blood buffy coat. The clonotype was recovered from a woman between 18 and 70 years old with a cervical HPV16 infection that either progressed to CIN3+ or cleared (not recorded which). The chain has TRBV10-2 and TRBJ1-3, with 8 bases aligning to TRBD1. CDR3 protein: CASSEFRTGRNTIYF. Incomplete CDR3 DNA: TGCGCCAGCAGTGAGTTTAGGACAGGGAGAAACACC.